These T cell receptor beta chains were read from a single sample in a study of CD8+ T cells in alopecia areata. Generated by immunoSEQ multiplex PCR, the TCRdb table keeps only in-frame clones and is missing some. Among a few hundred thousand clones listed, 35% to 45% were seen once. The sample was CD4+ T cells sorted from blood, taken between weeks 30 and 35, from a patient treated with tofacitinib. These receptors were taken from a human donor with alopecia areata. Both conserved end residues are part of each CDR3. The order of the fields is V gene, D gene, clone size, J gene, CDR3 protein, CDR3 DNA. D genes are given only for firm matches. Size values are once, few and many counts, or a class for expanded clones, and some rows have none.

TRBV29-1	TRBD1	few	TRBJ1-1	CSVEGRTGNTEAFF	TGCAGCGTTGAAGGCCGGACAGGGAACACTGAAGCTTTCTTT
TRBV6-1	TRBD1	NA	TRBJ1-2	CAIILSGTGEYGYTF	TGTGCCATCATCTTATCCGGGACAGGGGAATATGGCTACACCTTC
TRBV19	NA	NA	TRBJ1-1	CASSFLDSANAEAFF	TGTGCCAGCTCCTTTTTAGACAGCGCAAACGCTGAAGCTTTCTTT
TRBV6-6	NA	NA	TRBJ2-3	CASRGATDTQYF	TGTGCGTCCCGCGGGGCCACAGATACGCAGTATTTT
TRBV29-1	NA	few	TRBJ1-3	CSVERQTSGNTIYF	TGCAGCGTTGAGCGGCAAACCTCTGGAAACACCATATATTTT
TRBV6-6	NA	NA	TRBJ2-7	CASSYDSRYEQYF	TGTGCCAGCAGTTACGACTCCCGCTACGAGCAGTACTTC
TRBV5-1	NA	NA	TRBJ1-1	CASSRTGNTEAFF	TGCGCCAGCAGCAGGACGGGGAACACTGAAGCTTTCTTT
TRBV7-9	NA	NA	TRBJ1-2	CASSSSQDEGYGYTF	TGTGCCAGCAGCTCCTCACAAGACGAGGGCTATGGCTACACCTTC
TRBV29-1	TRBD2	few	TRBJ2-1	CSVEGLADSYNEQFF	TGCAGCGTTGAAGGACTAGCGGACTCCTACAATGAGCAGTTCTTC
TRBV4-1	NA	NA	TRBJ1-4	CASSRTWGEKLFF	TGCGCCAGCAGCCGAACCTGGGGTGAAAAACTGTTTTTT
TRBV5-1	TRBD2	NA	TRBJ2-1	CASTEAGVGYNEQFF	TGCGCCAGCACCGAAGCGGGAGTGGGATACAATGAGCAGTTCTTC
TRBV28	NA	few	TRBJ1-5	CASSPMEGGNQPQHF	TGTGCCAGCAGCCCGATGGAGGGTGGCAATCAGCCCCAGCATTTT
TRBV25-1	NA	NA	TRBJ2-2	CASTRGDTGELFF	TGTGCCAGCACCCGAGGGGACACCGGGGAGCTGTTTTTT
TRBV7-9	NA	NA	TRBJ2-2	CASSLQGNTGELFF	TGTGCCAGCAGCTTACAAGGGAACACCGGGGAGCTGTTTTTT
TRBV7-9	TRBD1	few	TRBJ2-1	CASDTGTGVAEQFF	TGTGCCAGCGACACCGGGACAGGGGTGGCTGAGCAGTTCTTC
TRBV25-1	NA	NA	TRBJ2-3	CASSAANTQYF	TGTGCCAGCAGTGCTGCCAATACGCAGTATTTT
TRBV7-9	NA	NA	TRBJ2-7	CASSPDRGQYF	TGTGCCAGCAGCCCTGATAGGGGGCAGTACTTC
TRBV2	TRBD2	NA	TRBJ2-1	CASSEYSGRAGEQFF	TGTGCCAGCAGTGAATATAGCGGGAGGGCCGGGGAGCAGTTCTTC
TRBV30	TRBD1	NA	TRBJ2-2	CAWADRNLRTGELFF	TGTGCCTGGGCGGACAGGAATTTAAGGACCGGGGAGCTGTTTTTT
TRBV2	NA	NA	TRBJ2-1	CAGALDNEQFF	TGTGCCGGGGCCCTTGACAATGAGCAGTTCTTC
TRBV11-2	TRBD1	NA	TRBJ2-7	CASSLGQGDEQYF	TGTGCCAGCAGCTTAGGACAGGGAGACGAGCAGTACTTC
TRBV2	NA	NA	TRBJ2-6	CASSGEGTFSGANVLTF	TGTGCCAGCAGTGGAGAGGGCACCTTCTCTGGGGCCAACGTCCTGACTTTC
TRBV6-5	NA	NA	TRBJ1-5	CASSPTGTNNQPQHF	TGTGCCAGCAGTCCCACAGGGACGAACAATCAGCCCCAGCATTTT
TRBV18	NA	NA	TRBJ2-7	CASSPRQGDEQYF	TGTGCCAGCTCACCACGACAAGGGGACGAGCAGTACTTC
TRBV6-5	NA	few	TRBJ1-2	CASSERSNYGYTF	TGTGCCAGCAGTGAAAGGAGTAACTATGGCTACACCTTC
TRBV18	NA	once	TRBJ1-5	CASSLTGLGNQPQHF	TGTGCCAGCTCACTTACAGGGTTGGGCAATCAGCCCCAGCATTTT
TRBV27	NA	once	TRBJ1-1	CASSLSGAGSTEAFF	TGTGCCAGCAGTTTATCGGGGGCAGGCAGCACTGAAGCTTTCTTT
TRBV5-1	TRBD1	few	TRBJ2-7	CASSLDAFGGQGGDEQYF	TGCGCCAGCAGCTTGGACGCGTTTGGCGGACAGGGAGGCGACGAGCAGTACTTC
TRBV5-1	NA	few	TRBJ2-1	CASSLGGHEQFF	TGCGCCAGCAGCTTGGGGGGGCATGAGCAGTTCTTC
TRBV9	TRBD2	few	TRBJ2-5	CASSVALAGVETQYF	TGTGCCAGCAGCGTAGCACTAGCGGGAGTAGAGACCCAGTACTTC
TRBV6-5	NA	NA	TRBJ1-1	CASSYSDGGEAFF	TGTGCCAGCAGTTACTCGGACGGTGGAGAAGCTTTCTTT
TRBV7-9	TRBD1	NA	TRBJ1-1	CASSLPPGGGTEAFF	TGTGCCAGCAGCTTGCCCCCAGGGGGCGGCACTGAAGCTTTCTTT
TRBV29-1	NA	NA	TRBJ1-2	CSVAGTEGYTF	TGCAGCGTTGCAGGGACGGAGGGCTACACCTTC